One sample yielded the 26 T cell receptor beta chains listed below, sequenced in a study of response to subunit inactivated influenza vaccine. One entry per CDR3 protein results from TCRdb running MiXCR on the RT-PCR reads. The sample has more than 550,000 distinct CDR3 sequences, 12% seen once. The input for sequencing was PBMCs from blood, taken on the day of vaccination. Receptors originate from a man aged 50-60 years who received an inactivated influenza vaccine.

The genes are TRBV20-1 and TRBJ2-5; D may be TRBD2 (6 bases). V shed 5 bases and J shed 1 base, with 20 bases lying between them. The CDR3 spans 16 residues. The germline CDR1 and CDR2 sequences are DFQATT and SNEGSKA (reference sequence). CDR3 DNA sequence: TGCAGTGCTTGGCCTATGGGGCAGCGGGTCCAAGAGACCCAGTACTTC. This gives the protein CSAWPMGQRVQETQYF.

The V and J genes are TRBV7-9 and TRBJ2-7; no clear D gene. Germline-derived CDR1 and CDR2 are SEHNR and FQNEAQ (reference sequence). This CDR3 spans 15 amino acids. V lost 5 bases and J lost 0, with 14 bases in between. The CDR3 protein is CASSNVRSISYEQYF. CDR3 in DNA: TGTGCCAGCAGCAACGTTCGGAGTATCTCCTACGAGCAGTACTTC.

The V and J genes are TRBV5-1 and TRBJ2-7; D is perhaps TRBD1 or TRBD2 (5 bases each). Per germline, CDR1 SGHRS and CDR2 YFSETQ. V lost 3 bases to trimming and J lost 2 bases, with 12 bases between them. The CDR3 contains 14 residues. The CDR3 spells CASSYRDATYEQYF. In DNA form, the CDR3 reads TGCGCCAGCAGCTACCGGGACGCTACCTACGAGCAGTACTTC.

This sequence joins TRBV6-1 and TRBJ2-2; D may be TRBD1 (6 bases). V was pared by 5 bases and J by 0 bases, with 16 bases between. This CDR3 has 17 residues. CDR1 MNHNS and CDR2 SASEGT come from the germline V gene. CDR3 sequence (DNA): TGTGCCAGCAGTCGATTTTCCGGGACACCGAACACCGGGGAGCTGTTTTTT. Its translation is CASSRFSGTPNTGELFF.

This clonotype showed up many times. The rearrangement uses TRBV10-2 and TRBJ2-7, with 10 bases identical to TRBD1. This CDR3 has 15 residues. Per germline, CDR1 WSHSY and CDR2 SAAADI. V shed 10 bases, J shed 3 bases, and the junction held 12 bases outside the gene matches. The CDR3 is CATQTGDRGFYEQYF. The CDR3 DNA follows: TGCGCCACCCAAACGGGGGACAGGGGTTTCTACGAGCAGTACTTC.

The genes are TRBV5-1 and TRBJ2-7; 9 nucleotides match TRBD1. The trim removed 4 bases at V and 2 bases at J, leaving 13 bases unmatched. The CDR3 spans 17 residues. Germline lookup yields CDR1 SGHRS and CDR2 YFSETQ. The CDR3 region is CASSPGTGPIEAYEQYF. CDR3 coding DNA: TGCGCCAGCAGCCCCGGGACAGGGCCGATCGAAGCCTACGAGCAGTACTTC.

V usage is TRBV28 and J usage is TRBJ2-5; possibly TRBD2 for D (6 bases). CDR3 length: 14 amino acids. Germline CDR1 reads MDHEN; CDR2 reads SYDVKM. The V and J ends lost 8 bases and 9 bases respectively, with 22 bases between them. The CDR3 bases are TGTGCCAGCCAAGGGACTCCACTCCAGGTGGCCCAGTACTTC. Translation gives CASQGTPLQVAQYF.

This chain uses TRBV6-6 with TRBJ2-1; tentatively, D is TRBD1 (5 bases). The CDR3 spans 13 residues. CDR1 is MNHNY, CDR2 SVGAGI, per germline (reference sequence). Trimming left V 2 bases short and J 6 bases short, with 8 bases between. The CDR3 DNA is TGTGCCAGCAGTTACGGGGCTAGCAATGAGCAGTTCTTC. It is translated as CASSYGASNEQFF.

This clonotype was observed many times. The rearrangement uses TRBV6-2 or TRBV6-3 and TRBJ2-7; 8 nucleotides agree with TRBD2. CDR1 MNHEY and CDR2 SVGEGT come from the germline V gene. CDR3 length: 15 residues. V lost 2 bases, J lost 3 bases, and 6 bases stayed unmatched. The CDR3 loop is CASSYGRLAGYEQYF. The CDR3 DNA follows: TGTGCCAGCAGTTACGGTCGTCTAGCGGGCTACGAGCAGTACTTC.

This clonotype was seen at least ten times. The chain joins TRBV12-3 or TRBV12-4 to TRBJ2-6, with D perhaps TRBD1 (5 bases). This CDR3 is built from 16 residues. V lost 3 bases and J 0 bases, leaving 9 bases between the germline ends. CDR3 protein: CASSFPQGSGANVLTF. CDR3 nucleotide sequence: TGTGCCAGCAGTTTTCCGCAGGGCTCTGGGGCCAACGTCCTGACTTTC.

The table lists this clonotype with a count of one. Relative to the germline gene, one junction end is altered; a read error may explain this. The V call is TRBV7-2, the J call TRBJ2-2; D remains unclear. This CDR3 comprises 13 residues. The germline V gene encodes CDR1 SGHTA and CDR2 FQGNSA. Written as DNA, the CDR3 is TGTGTCAGCAGCTTAGCCCAGGTGGGGGAGCTGTTTTTT. It yields the protein CVSSLAQVGELFF.

This clonotype was picked up a small number of times. V usage is TRBV7-9 and J usage is TRBJ1-1; D call uncertain. This CDR3 is 14 amino acids long. Germline V gives CDR1 SEHNR, CDR2 FQNEAQ (reference sequence). The V end was cut by 0 bases, the J end by 5 bases, with 10 bases between. The CDR3 is CASSLAGVPTEAFF. Here the CDR3 DNA reads TGTGCCAGCAGCTTAGCCGGGGTTCCTACTGAAGCTTTCTTT.

This clonotype was counted only a few times. The chain carries TRBV3-1 and TRBJ2-1; maybe TRBD2 (6 bases). The ends were cut back, 1 base at V and 7 bases at J, with 17 bases in the middle. Germline V lookup: CDR1 LGHDT, CDR2 YNNKEL (reference sequence). The CDR3 contains 16 residues. CDR3 bases: TGTGCCAGCAGCCAAGGTCTACTAGCTGTGGGAAATGAGCAGTTCTTC. Translating it yields CASSQGLLAVGNEQFF.

This sequence joins TRBV5-5 and TRBJ2-7, with D tentatively TRBD1 (6 bases). CDR3 length: 14 residues. Germline lookup yields CDR1 SGHKS and CDR2 YYEKEE (reference sequence). The V end was cut by 2 bases, the J end by 2 bases, with 11 bases between. The CDR3 region is CASSFSGATYEQYF. The CDR3 coding sequence is TGTGCCAGCAGCTTTTCAGGGGCCACCTACGAGCAGTACTTC.

The chain combines TRBV11-2 with TRBJ2-4; D is possibly TRBD2 (6 bases). CDR1 is SGHAT and CDR2 is FQNNGV in the germline V gene. Trimming took off 8 bases at V and 6 bases at J, with 11 bases between the two ends. The CDR3 runs to 12 residues. CDR3 sequence (DNA): TGTGCCAGCGCCGTGGGGGGAAACATTCAGTACTTC. Protein product: CASAVGGNIQYF.

The chain combines TRBV5-1 with TRBJ2-1; D remains ambiguous. The CDR3 extends over 14 amino acids. The V end was cut by 0 bases, the J end by 6 bases, with 10 bases between. Germline CDR1 is SGHRS and CDR2 is YFSETQ. The CDR3 DNA sequence: TGCGCCAGCAGCTTGGAAGGACCTGGCAATGAGCAGTTCTTC. This encodes CASSLEGPGNEQFF.

This rearrangement joins TRBV4-1 to TRBJ2-1; TRBD1 matches 7 bases. Trimming removed 1 base from V and 0 bases from J; junction bases left unmatched: 6. The germline gives CDR1 MGHRA, CDR2 YSYEKL. The CDR3 covers 17 residues. The DNA for the CDR3 is TGCGCCAGCAGCCAAGGACAGGGTTATTCCTCCTACAATGAGCAGTTCTTC. Amino acid sequence: CASSQGQGYSSYNEQFF.

This sequence joins TRBV29-1 and TRBJ1-1, with D possibly matching TRBD1 (5 bases). Germline CDR1 and CDR2: SQVTM and ANQGSEA. V dropped 4 bases and J dropped 3 bases, with 12 bases sitting between them. This CDR3 comprises 13 residues. The chain's CDR3 is CSVGQGDHTEAFF. DNA for the CDR3: TGCAGCGTTGGGCAGGGAGATCACACTGAAGCTTTCTTT.

The rearrangement joins TRBV4-3 to TRBJ2-1; 16 bases align to TRBD2. The CDR3 has 16 amino acids. Germline values: CDR1 LGHNA, CDR2 YSLEER. Trimming took 5 bases from V and 6 from J; bases not matched to a gene: 4. The CDR3 spells CASSAGLAGGGNEQFF. DNA of the CDR3: TGCGCCAGCAGCGCGGGACTAGCGGGGGGGGGCAATGAGCAGTTCTTC.

The chain couples TRBV7-3 to TRBJ2-1, with 12 bases aligning to TRBD2. Germline loops: CDR1 SGHTA, CDR2 FQGTGA. Losses at the gene ends were 2 bases for V and 4 bases for J; bases not matched to a gene: 6. The CDR3 contains 17 residues. DNA for the CDR3: TGTGCCAGCAGCTTAGGGACTAGCGGGTCGATATACAATGAGCAGTTCTTC. It specifies CASSLGTSGSIYNEQFF.

This clonotype has at least ten counts. V is TRBV29-1 and J is TRBJ2-2; weak D call: TRBD1 (6 bases). CDR3 length: 12 residues. V lost 6 bases and J lost 1, with 6 bases in between. The germline gives CDR1 SQVTM, CDR2 ANQGSEA. For the CDR3, the DNA is TGCAGCGTACAGGGGAACACCGGGGAGCTGTTTTTT. This codes for CSVQGNTGELFF.

The gene calls are TRBV10-3 and TRBJ2-1, with 7 positions matching TRBD2. The CDR3 contains 14 residues. The V gene's germline CDR1 is ENHRY and CDR2 SYGVKD. V shed 0 bases, J shed 7 bases, and the junction held 3 bases outside the gene matches. CDR3 sequence reads: CAISESGGRNEQFF. DNA for the CDR3: TGTGCCATCAGTGAGTCCGGCGGGAGAAATGAGCAGTTCTTC.

This clonotype occurred many times. The rearrangement joins TRBV28 to TRBJ2-7; D remains ambiguous. Trimming stripped 2 bases from V and 7 bases from J, with 12 bases between. Germline-derived CDR1 and CDR2 are MDHEN and SYDVKM. The length of the CDR3 is 13 residues. CDR3 in amino acids: CASSLGRSREQYF. Here the CDR3 DNA reads TGTGCCAGCAGTTTAGGACGGTCAAGGGAGCAGTACTTC.

The rearrangement links TRBV10-3 to TRBJ1-1, with D possibly TRBD1 on 6 matching bases. Germline V gives CDR1 ENHRY, CDR2 SYGVKD. Trimming took 6 bases from V and 1 from J, leaving 12 bases between them. CDR3 length: 14 residues. The CDR3, as DNA: TGTGCCATCAGAGGGACAAAGACGAACACTGAAGCTTTCTTT. Translated: CAIRGTKTNTEAFF.

This clonotype has just a few counts. The CDR3 loop reads CASRGQGRDYGYTF. In DNA form, the CDR3 reads TGTGCCAGCAGGGGACAGGGGAGAGACTATGGCTACACCTTC. This rearrangement joins TRBV12-3 or TRBV12-4 to TRBJ1-2, with 10 bases that match TRBD1. The CDR3 runs to 14 residues. With 6 bases clipped from V and 3 bases from J, the junction kept 4 bases outside the gene matches.

The V call is TRBV15, the J call TRBJ1-1; D uncertain. CDR3 length: 13 amino acids. CDR1 is LNHNV, CDR2 YYDKDF, per germline (reference sequence). Trimming cost V 5 bases and J 5 bases, with 12 bases left between them. The CDR3 protein is CATSWARETEAFF. DNA of the CDR3: TGTGCCACCAGCTGGGCGAGGGAAACTGAAGCTTTCTTT. The whole variable domain, filled in from reference TRBV15 and TRBJ1-1, reads DAMVIQNPRYQVTQFGKPVTLSCSQTLNHNVMYWYQQKSSQAPKLLFHYYDKDFNNEADTPDNFQSRRPNTSFCFLDIRSPGLGDTAMYLCATSWARETEAFFGQGTRLTVV.